This T cell receptor (beta chain) was documented in a study of OX40 agonist ivuxolimab in advanced cancers. Study-level information: Patients with prior anti-PD-1, anti-PD-L1 or anti-CTLA-4 therapy were eligible; less than 50% had some.

To note about this clone: Its antigen is not known.

Regarding the study as a whole: CD4+ T cells averaged fewer expanded clones than CD8+ T cells.

Collection of blood occurred at baseline, at cycle 4 day 1, and at cycle 7 day 1. Germline CDR1 reads SQVTM; CDR2 reads ANQGSEA. The CDR3 runs 12 residues. Trimming removed 5 bases from V and 0 bases from J, with 7 bases in between. The data were produced by immunoSEQ multiplex PCR, yet TCRdb's version contains in-frame clones alone and is incomplete. Of 60,000 or so clones in the sample, around 85% are singletons; the top ten hold more than 9.5%. The sequence was obtained from an adult with an advanced solid tumor such as melanoma, head and neck, liver or kidney cancer. This sample comprised CD4+ or CD8+ T cells sorted from blood, obtained in a trial of the OX40 agonist ivuxolimab. The chain recombines TRBV29-1 with TRBJ1-1, with no clear D. CDR3 residues: CSVWEMNTEAFF. The CDR3 nucleotides read TGCAGCGTTTGGGAAATGAACACTGAAGCTTTCTTT.